This TCR beta chain is from a study of blood T cell repertoires in COVID-19. About the research overall: T cells, B-cell-depleted T cells, or PBMCs provided the cDNA or gDNA that served as material.

Adults between roughly 18 and 89 years of age took part from about two dozen US areas. Participants' own reports of clinical history determined their cohort assignment. In the original analysis: Estimates of nucleated cell counts were drawn from the amplification of reference gene primers. Sequencing was performed with immunoSEQ multiplex PCR; in TCRdb, only in-frame clones are kept and a portion is missing. Clone size and the V and J calls come from that table; the DNA yielded D and trimming. Of over 300,000 clones listed, 70% to 90% were seen once; the top ten hold more than 0.85%. This CDR3 contains 20 residues. Trimming stripped 8 bases from V and 0 bases from J, with 26 bases between.

The TCR was taken from a woman in her twenties or thirties with acute COVID-19. The material sequenced was PBMCs or T cells enriched from blood (not recorded which). V is TRBV23-1 and J is TRBJ2-6; perhaps TRBD2 as D (5 bases). TRBV23-1 is assigned to the ORF class and has an uncertain function. The CDR3 reads CASAQESGNEGISGANVLTF. The DNA of the CDR3 is TGCGCCAGCGCTCAGGAATCCGGAAACGAGGGAATCTCTGGGGCCAACGTCCTGACTTTC.